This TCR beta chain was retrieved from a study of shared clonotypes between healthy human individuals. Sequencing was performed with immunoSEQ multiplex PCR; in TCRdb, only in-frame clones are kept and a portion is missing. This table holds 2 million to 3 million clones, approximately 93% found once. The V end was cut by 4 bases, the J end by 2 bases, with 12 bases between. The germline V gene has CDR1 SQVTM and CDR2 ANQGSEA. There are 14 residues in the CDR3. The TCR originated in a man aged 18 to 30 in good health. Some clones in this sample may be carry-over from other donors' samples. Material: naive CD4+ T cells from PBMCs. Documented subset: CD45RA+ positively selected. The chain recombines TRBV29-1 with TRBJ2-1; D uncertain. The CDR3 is CSVVGQFTYNEQFF. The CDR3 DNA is TGCAGCGTTGTTGGGCAGTTCACCTACAATGAGCAGTTCTTC.